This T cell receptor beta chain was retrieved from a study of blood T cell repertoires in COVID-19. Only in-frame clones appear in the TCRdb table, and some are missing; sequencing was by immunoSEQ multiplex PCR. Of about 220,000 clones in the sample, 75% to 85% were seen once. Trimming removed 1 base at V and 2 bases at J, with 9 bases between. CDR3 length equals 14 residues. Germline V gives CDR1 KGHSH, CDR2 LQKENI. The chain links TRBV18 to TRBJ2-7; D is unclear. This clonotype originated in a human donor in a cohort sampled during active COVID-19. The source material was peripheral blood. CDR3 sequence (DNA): TGTGCCAGCTCACCACGGAGTCAAACCTACGAGCAGTACTTC. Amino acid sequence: CASSPRSQTYEQYF.